This is a list of T cell receptor beta chains from one sample in a study of OX40 agonist ivuxolimab in advanced cancers. Repertoires were generated with immunoSEQ multiplex PCR, while TCRdb's copy carries only in-frame clones and drops some. This table holds some 52,000 clones, 65% to 85% found once. Sample: CD4+ or CD8+ T cells sorted from blood, taken in a trial of the OX40 agonist ivuxolimab. The receptors come from an adult with an advanced solid tumor such as melanoma, head and neck, liver or kidney cancer. CDR3s include the opening cysteine and the closing phenylalanine or tryptophan. D genes are given only for firm matches. Only some rows state a clone size, as once, few, many or a class for expanded clones.

size: .; V: TRBV5-1; J: TRBJ2-3; D: .; DNA: TGCGCCAGCAGCTTGGTCCAGGGCGCCTCGACAGATACGCAGTATTTT; CDR3: CASSLVQGASTDTQYF
size: once; V: TRBV18; J: TRBJ2-5; D: .; DNA: TGTGCCAGCTCACCACTTCAAGGGTCAGAGACCCAGTACTTC; CDR3: CASSPLQGSETQYF
size: .; V: TRBV7-7; J: TRBJ2-5; D: TRBD2; DNA: TGTGCCAGCAGCCCCGGACTAGCGGAAGAGACCCAGTACTTC; CDR3: CASSPGLAEETQYF
size: .; V: TRBV7-8; J: TRBJ1-2; D: .; DNA: TGTGCCAGCAGTAGCGCGGCCGGGCCTTTTTGGGGCTACACCTTC; CDR3: CASSSAAGPFWGYTF
size: .; V: TRBV7-6; J: TRBJ1-6; D: .; DNA: TGTGCCAGCAGCTTAGAGGCAGGGAGGGATTCACCCCTCCACTTT; CDR3: CASSLEAGRDSPLHF
size: few; V: TRBV18; J: TRBJ2-7; D: TRBD1; DNA: TGTGCCAGCTCAGCGTCACAGGGGCGAACCTACGAGCAGTACTTC; CDR3: CASSASQGRTYEQYF
size: few; V: TRBV2; J: TRBJ2-3; D: .; DNA: TGTGCCAGCAGTGAAGCAGGGCGCACAGATACGCAGTATTTT; CDR3: CASSEAGRTDTQYF
size: once; V: TRBV6-6; J: TRBJ2-3; D: .; DNA: TGTGCCACCTCTGGGGCATCAAGCGCAGATACGCAGTATTTT; CDR3: CATSGASSADTQYF
size: .; V: TRBV28; J: TRBJ2-1; D: .; DNA: TGTGCCAGCAAACCGACAGCCCCACGGGATGAGCAGTTCTTC; CDR3: CASKPTAPRDEQFF
size: once; V: TRBV27; J: TRBJ2-3; D: .; DNA: TGTGCCAGCAGTTTATCCCTCGGGGATACGCAGTATTTT; CDR3: CASSLSLGDTQYF
size: .; V: TRBV6-5; J: TRBJ1-1; D: .; DNA: TGTGCCAGCAGGCGACTTGCTACGAACACTGAAGCTTTCTTT; CDR3: CASRRLATNTEAFF
size: .; V: TRBV6-5; J: TRBJ2-1; D: TRBD2; DNA: TGTGCCAGCAGTCGGGGAGGGAACGATGAGCAGTTCTTC; CDR3: CASSRGGNDEQFF
size: .; V: TRBV7-7; J: TRBJ2-1; D: TRBD1; DNA: TGTGCCAGCAGCTTACAGGGGGTTCGCTCCTACAATGAGCAGTTCTTC; CDR3: CASSLQGVRSYNEQFF
size: once; V: TRBV5-1; J: TRBJ1-1; D: TRBD1; DNA: TGCGCCAGCAACCCAACAGGGGTCGAAACTGAAGCTTTCTTT; CDR3: CASNPTGVETEAFF
size: .; V: TRBV6-6; J: TRBJ2-7; D: .; DNA: TGTGCCAGCAGTTACGGGGCTGCCTCCTACGAGCAGTACTTC; CDR3: CASSYGAASYEQYF
size: .; V: TRBV4-1; J: TRBJ2-2; D: .; DNA: TGCGCCAGCAGCCAAGAGGGGAGAAACACCGGGGAGCTGTTTTTT; CDR3: CASSQEGRNTGELFF
size: .; V: TRBV29-1; J: TRBJ2-7; D: .; DNA: TGCAGCGTCATGGGACCATACGGAAGTACGGGGCCTTACGAGCAGTACTTC; CDR3: CSVMGPYGSTGPYEQYF
size: .; V: TRBV27; J: TRBJ2-1; D: TRBD2; DNA: TGTGCCAGCAGCCCACTAGCGGGCCAAGGCTCGCTGAACAATGAGCAGTTCTTC; CDR3: CASSPLAGQGSLNNEQFF
size: .; V: TRBV11-2; J: TRBJ2-7; D: TRBD2; DNA: TGTGCCAGCGGGACTAGCGGAGCGTACGAGCAGTACTTC; CDR3: CASGTSGAYEQYF
size: .; V: TRBV7-2; J: TRBJ1-1; D: .; DNA: TGTGCCAGCAGCTTAGGTTTAGGATTGAACACTGAAGCTTTCTTT; CDR3: CASSLGLGLNTEAFF
size: .; V: TRBV27; J: TRBJ2-3; D: .; DNA: TGTGCCAGCAGTTTCAGGGGGACTATCTATTCAGATACGCAGTATTTT; CDR3: CASSFRGTIYSDTQYF
size: once; V: TRBV29-1; J: TRBJ1-1; D: .; DNA: TGCAGCGTTGAAGGTCGGGGCCAGAGGGACACTGAAGCTTTCTTT; CDR3: CSVEGRGQRDTEAFF
size: .; V: TRBV2; J: TRBJ1-3; D: .; DNA: TGTGCCAGCAGGGACGTAGCGGGGGAGGACACCATATATTTT; CDR3: CASRDVAGEDTIYF
size: .; V: TRBV5-4; J: TRBJ2-7; D: TRBD2; DNA: TGTGCCAGCAGTCCCGGGACTAGCGTTCACGAGCAGTACTTC; CDR3: CASSPGTSVHEQYF
size: .; V: TRBV19; J: TRBJ2-4; D: TRBD2; DNA: TGTGCCAGTAGTATAGCCACTAGCGCCGTAGCCAAAAACATTCAGTACTTC; CDR3: CASSIATSAVAKNIQYF
size: few; V: TRBV10-3; J: TRBJ1-2; D: .; DNA: TGTGCCATCTCCCCAGGCGACTATGGCTACACCTTC; CDR3: CAISPGDYGYTF
size: .; V: TRBV5-1; J: TRBJ2-2; D: .; DNA: TGCGCCAGCAGCCTACGCGTGGAGGACAACACCGGGGAGCTGTTTTTT; CDR3: CASSLRVEDNTGELFF
size: many; V: TRBV18; J: TRBJ1-1; D: TRBD1; DNA: TGTGCCAGCTCACAAGGCGGGGGACAGACGAACACTGAAGCTTTCTTT; CDR3: CASSQGGGQTNTEAFF
size: .; V: TRBV7-3; J: TRBJ2-1; D: TRBD2; DNA: TGTGCCAGCAGCTTAATAGGGACTAACAATGAGCAGTTCTTC; CDR3: CASSLIGTNNEQFF
size: .; V: TRBV10-3; J: TRBJ1-1; D: TRBD1; DNA: TGTGCCATCAGAAGGGACAGCTGGAACACTGAAGCTTTCTTT; CDR3: CAIRRDSWNTEAFF
size: .; V: TRBV2; J: TRBJ1-2; D: .; DNA: TGTGCCAGCAGTGAACTCCCAGGGGATAGTGGCTACACCTTC; CDR3: CASSELPGDSGYTF
size: .; V: TRBV2; J: TRBJ2-2; D: TRBD2; DNA: TGTGCCAGCAGTGAGTTCCCGGGGGGGGTCCCCGGGGAGCTGTTTTTT; CDR3: CASSEFPGGVPGELFF
size: .; V: TRBV19; J: TRBJ2-6; D: TRBD1; DNA: TGTGCCAGTAGTATATTGGCAGGGGGCGCTGGGGCCAACGTCCTGACTTTC; CDR3: CASSILAGGAGANVLTF
size: few; V: TRBV14; J: TRBJ2-5; D: TRBD1; DNA: TGTGCCAGCAGCCCCCCTCGGACAGGCCTAATGGAGACCCAGTACTTC; CDR3: CASSPPRTGLMETQYF
size: .; V: TRBV11-2; J: TRBJ2-1; D: TRBD2; DNA: TGTGCCAGCAGCCCCCATGCCGGGGGGGCCTACAATGAGCAGTTCTTC; CDR3: CASSPHAGGAYNEQFF
size: .; V: TRBV6-5; J: TRBJ2-3; D: TRBD1; DNA: TGTGCCAGCAGAGGACAGGGCACAGATACGCAGTATTTT; CDR3: CASRGQGTDTQYF
size: .; V: TRBV19; J: TRBJ2-6; D: .; DNA: TGTGCCAGTAGTATACAAACAGCCCCCTCTGGGGCCAACGTCCTGACTTTC; CDR3: CASSIQTAPSGANVLTF
size: .; V: TRBV28; J: TRBJ2-5; D: TRBD2; DNA: TGTGCCAGCAGTTCCCGACGGGGGGGCGGAGAGACCCAGTACTTC; CDR3: CASSSRRGGGETQYF
size: .; V: TRBV5-1; J: TRBJ2-1; D: .; DNA: TGCGCCAGCAGCCCCACCGGGACGCAGGGAAATGAGCAGTTCTTC; CDR3: CASSPTGTQGNEQFF
size: .; V: TRBV7-9; J: TRBJ2-2; D: TRBD2; DNA: TGTGCCAGCAGCAATAGCGGGAGGGAGTACGGGGAGCTGTTTTTT; CDR3: CASSNSGREYGELFF